This TCR beta chain was obtained from a study of blood T cell repertoires in COVID-19. Study summary: Samples of COVID-19 (acute and convalescent) were obtained from the United States, Italy and Spain.

Those who participated ranged in age from roughly 18 to 100 years and resided in about two dozen US areas. Categorization into cohorts depended on clinical history that participants reported. Two consecutive negative NP/OP PCR tests, clearance, or resolved symptoms defined Cohort 3 recovery. With 1 base removed from V and 4 bases from J, the gap between germline ends came to 8 bases. Germline values: CDR1 SGHVS, CDR2 FQNEAQ. The CDR3 totals 13 residues. Libraries were prepared by immunoSEQ multiplex PCR; TCRdb keeps only in-frame clonotypes and omits some of them. The profile shows around 390,000 clones, about 83% of them singletons.

The sample comprised PBMCs or T cells enriched from blood (not recorded which). The TCR was taken from a woman in her 50s who had recovered from COVID-19. This chain uses TRBV7-8 with TRBJ2-7; tentative D call: TRBD2 (5 bases). The CDR3 protein is CASSLEEAYEQYF. The CDR3, as DNA: TGTGCCAGCAGCTTAGAGGAGGCGTACGAGCAGTACTTC.